Below, 4 T cell receptor beta chains from the same sample are listed, as sequenced in a study of blood T cell repertoires in COVID-19 (dated by TCRdb to 2020 to 2021). Libraries were constructed by the immunoSEQ multiplex PCR assay. TCRdb provides this immuneACCESS table in a form limited to in-frame rearrangements. Some clones are lacking; in checked studies, under half of them reflect an unresolved V gene, and why the rest are absent is not known. The table for this sample lists about 240,000 clones; around 85% of them were counted only once. The ten largest clones take up roughly 9.6% of the sample. The specimen sequenced was peripheral blood. Receptors originate from a woman of 80 years or more with acute or convalescent COVID-19.

The rearrangement uses TRBV4-1 and TRBJ1-3; D is unclear. The V and J ends lost 2 bases and 3 bases respectively, with 20 bases between them. Germline CDR1 reads MGHRA; CDR2 reads YSYEKL. This CDR3 has 18 amino acids. CDR3 nucleotide sequence: TGCGCCAGCAGCCAACGAGCAGGACCGGGAAAGGATGGAAACACCATATATTTT. It translates to CASSQRAGPGKDGNTIYF.

The V gene is TRBV12-3 or TRBV12-4, the J gene TRBJ2-7, with D uncertain. With 6 bases removed from V and 0 bases from J, the gap between germline ends came to 6 bases. The CDR3 covers 12 residues. CDR3 nucleotide sequence: TGTGCCAGCAGCACTCCCTCCTACGAGCAGTACTTC. Translating gives CASSTPSYEQYF.

The genes are TRBV19 and TRBJ2-1, with TRBD1 as a possible D gene (6 bases). This CDR3 has 14 amino acids. Trimming stripped 4 bases from V and 4 bases from J, with 11 bases between. Germline V gene sequence: CDR1 LNHDA, CDR2 SQIVND (reference sequence). This CDR3 reads CASSRGRGYNEQFF. Written as DNA, the CDR3 is TGTGCCAGTAGTAGGGGGCGCGGGTACAATGAGCAGTTCTTC.

This rearrangement joins TRBV27 to TRBJ2-7; 14 nucleotides agree with TRBD2. CDR1 and CDR2 (germline): MNHEY, SMNVEV (reference sequence). The V segment lost 2 bases and the J segment 2 bases; nucleotides outside the gene matches: 8. The CDR3 totals 18 residues. Written as DNA, the CDR3 is TGTGCCAGCAGTTTAAAGACTAGCGGGGGGGCCCATACCTACGAGCAGTACTTC. Amino acid sequence: CASSLKTSGGAHTYEQYF.